Given below is one T cell receptor (beta chain) in context. The data belong to a study of shared clonotypes between healthy human individuals. For the study at large: Donors were a couple of women and a few men aged 18 to 49.

CD45RO-negative cells were positively selected for CCR7, leaving out terminally differentiated effector memory CD45RA+ cells. In germline, CDR1 is MNHEY, CDR2 SVGAGI. Between the trimmed V and J ends, which lost 3 bases and 8 bases, there was a span of 20 bases. This CDR3 region has 16 residues. Libraries were prepared by immunoSEQ multiplex PCR; TCRdb keeps only in-frame clonotypes and omits some of them. The table lists about 2 million clones, about 95% of them singletons, with roughly 1% in the top ten. What was sequenced was naive CD8+ T cells sorted from blood. The chain couples TRBV6-5 to TRBJ2-1; a possible D gene is TRBD1 (5 bases). This TCR came from a man aged 18 to 35 in good health. The CDR3, as DNA: TGTGCCAGCAGTTATTACAGATCGCTAAACAGGCATGAGCAGTTCTTC. Translation: CASSYYRSLNRHEQFF.